The clone carrying this TCR beta chain was observed a handful of times. What it binds is not known. This CDR3 contains 14 residues. Germline assignment: CDR1 SGHTS and CDR2 YDEGEE. The V end was cut by 4 bases, the J end by 0 bases, with 8 bases between. This sample is drawn from a study of cytomegalovirus exposure and HLA in healthy donors. Study conclusions and caveats: HLA alleles were associated with fewer than 20,000 TCR beta sequences in a later analysis at 0.05 false discovery rate. Productive rates of about 87% or about 30% were seen for most TCR beta V segments in an earlier analysis. Analyses of presence and absence presupposed an approximately uniform sequencing depth across donors. Reports state that TCR beta sequences accurately predicted most subjects' HLA-A and HLA-B alleles.

PCR was performed using 60 Vbeta and 13 Jbeta primers. Produced via immunoSEQ multiplex PCR; TCRdb's table is partial and in-frame only. This table holds 100,000 to 150,000 clones, approximately 79% found once. This sequence was found in a man between 25 and 39 years old in good health and CMV-seronegative. V is TRBV5-8 and J is TRBJ2-4; unclear D gene. The sample comprised PBMCs. The CDR3 protein is CASSHTGAKNIQYF. DNA for the CDR3: TGTGCCAGCAGCCATACGGGAGCCAAAAACATTCAGTACTTC.